The clone carrying this T cell receptor (beta chain) was recorded once. The antigen is unknown. V lost 0 bases and J lost 2, with 11 bases in between. There are 16 residues in the CDR3. The germline gives CDR1 MNHEY, CDR2 SVGAGI. The data originate from a study of T cell responses to AZD1222 COVID-19 vaccine. Repertoires were generated with immunoSEQ multiplex PCR, while TCRdb's copy carries only in-frame clones and drops some. The profile covers approximately 120,000 clones, with roughly 88% appearing a single time and 17% taken by the ten largest. Study-wide results and caveats: Repertoires in all cases were sampled only once the peak T cell response had passed. Baseline serostatus was positive in only a handful of AZD1222 recipients.

V and J are TRBV6-5 and TRBJ2-1, with D hard to call. The clonotype was recovered from an adult in good health. Specimen: peripheral blood, collected on day 0 of AZD1222 vaccination. The CDR3 region has the DNA TGTGCCAGCAGTTACTCGAGCGCCTTGCCCTACAATGAGCAGTTCTTC. Amino acids: CASSYSSALPYNEQFF.